These T cell receptor beta chains were read from a single sample in a study of early T cells in non-severe SARS-CoV-2 infection. TCRdb redid the calling of the 5' RACE reads with MiXCR, one entry per CDR3 protein. This sample yields about 59,000 distinct CDR3 sequences, of which less than 15% are seen a single time; 9.3% belongs to the top ten. The material was whole blood, obtained at baseline. The receptors were gathered from an adult who was a healthcare worker with PCR-confirmed SARS-CoV-2 infection or an uninfected control (not recorded which). Both conserved end residues are part of each CDR3. A D gene is named only where the DNA matches it firmly. A row's size may be missing; if present it is once, few, many or a size class.

V	size	J	D	CDR3	DNA
TRBV7-2	NA	TRBJ2-7	TRBD2	CASSPGGSIYEQYF	TGTGCCAGCAGCCCCGGCGGGAGTATCTACGAGCAGTACTTC
TRBV7-6	few	TRBJ2-1	TRBD1	CASSSGTGTYNEQFF	TGTGCCAGCAGCTCCGGGACAGGGACCTACAATGAGCAGTTCTTC
TRBV27	NA	TRBJ2-7	NA	CASSLRPPGTSYEQYF	TGTGCCAGCAGTTTACGCCCTCCCGGGACCTCCTACGAGCAGTACTTC
TRBV10-2	few	TRBJ1-1	NA	CASSRNMNTEAFF	TGCGCCAGCAGTAGGAACATGAACACTGAAGCTTTCTTT
TRBV20-1	many	TRBJ2-5	TRBD2	CSALTSGSYQETQYF	TGCAGTGCCCTGACTAGCGGATCGTACCAAGAGACCCAGTACTTC
TRBV4-2	few	TRBJ2-7	NA	CASSQAAEQYF	TGTGCCAGCAGCCAAGCGGCCGAGCAGTACTTC
TRBV27	few	TRBJ2-7	NA	CASSLSGVGPYEQYF	TGTGCCAGCAGCCTTAGCGGAGTAGGTCCCTACGAGCAGTACTTC
TRBV11-2	NA	TRBJ1-6	NA	CASSSPKGSNSPLHF	TGTGCCAGCAGCTCCCCTAAGGGCTCTAATTCACCCCTCCACTTT
TRBV7-6	few	TRBJ1-3	NA	CASSSLGGTGNTIYF	TGTGCCAGCAGCTCCCTAGGTGGAACTGGAAACACCATATATTTT
TRBV24-1	NA	TRBJ2-1	NA	CATSDFGELGEQFF	TGTGCCACCAGTGATTTTGGGGAGTTGGGGGAGCAGTTCTTC
TRBV3-1	few	TRBJ1-5	NA	CASSQDFYSNQPQHF	TGTGCCAGCAGCCAAGACTTTTATAGCAATCAGCCCCAGCATTTT